The rows below give T cell receptor beta chains drawn from one sample of a study of T cells in localized non-small cell lung cancer. The repertoire was sequenced with immunoSEQ multiplex PCR; TCRdb's copy has only in-frame clones and lacks some. The table includes tens of thousands of clones, 81% detected once. This specimen consisted of peripheral blood mononuclear cells, obtained before any cancer treatment. These receptor sequences come from a male donor aged 60 or older with stage II lung adenocarcinoma. The CDR3 runs from the conserved cysteine through the conserved F or W. A D gene is named only where the DNA matches it firmly. Some rows have no size entry. The others give once, few or many, or a class for an expanded clone.

V	size	J	D	DNA	CDR3
TRBV4-1	once	TRBJ1-1	NA	TGCGCCAGCAGCCAAGAACGGAGCCGAGGGGGGAACACTGAAGCTTTCTTT	CASSQERSRGGNTEAFF
TRBV4-3	few	TRBJ2-6	TRBD2	TGCGCCAGCAGCCAAGAATTTCCTAGCGGGTCCTACTCTGGGGCCAACGTCCTGACTTTC	CASSQEFPSGSYSGANVLTF
TRBV7-9	NA	TRBJ1-5	TRBD1	TGTGCCAGCACCGGGACAGGGGGCGGCAATCAGCCCCAGCATTTT	CASTGTGGGNQPQHF
TRBV5-1	NA	TRBJ2-1	NA	TGCGCCAGCAGCTTGATACAGGGAACTGAGCAGTTCTTC	CASSLIQGTEQFF
TRBV6-6	once	TRBJ1-4	NA	TGTGCCAGCAGGAGAGACGGGTCAACTAATGAAAAACTGTTTTTT	CASRRDGSTNEKLFF
TRBV11-3	once	TRBJ2-1	TRBD2	TGTGCCAGCAGCGGAACGAGGGAGGGTCATGAGCAGTTCTTC	CASSGTREGHEQFF
TRBV29-1	once	TRBJ2-5	NA	TGCAGCGTCCCCGGGGCTAGTCAAGAGACCCAGTACTTC	CSVPGASQETQYF
TRBV6-1	NA	TRBJ1-1	NA	TGTGCCAGCTGGCGGGCGGCGAACACTGAAGCTTTCTTT	CASWRAANTEAFF
TRBV7-3	NA	TRBJ2-1	NA	TGTGCCAGCAGCCCGGAGCAGTCGGGTTCGAATGAGCAGTTCTTC	CASSPEQSGSNEQFF
TRBV5-1	NA	TRBJ2-7	NA	TGCGCCAGCAGCTTGGTCGTCGGGGGATCCTACGAGCAGTACTTC	CASSLVVGGSYEQYF
TRBV2	NA	TRBJ2-6	TRBD1	TGTGCCAGCCTAACAGACAGGGCAGGGGCCAACGTCCTGACTTTC	CASLTDRAGANVLTF
TRBV7-6	NA	TRBJ2-7	NA	TGTGCCAGCAGCTCAGGGTTCGGCGAGCAGTACTTC	CASSSGFGEQYF
TRBV18	NA	TRBJ1-3	NA	TGTGCCAGCTCACCGACGGCGACCTCTGGAAACACCATATATTTT	CASSPTATSGNTIYF
TRBV18	once	TRBJ1-2	NA	TGTGCCAGCTTAAGTCTTAATGATTATGGCTACACCTTC	CASLSLNDYGYTF
TRBV5-1	once	TRBJ1-3	TRBD1	TGCGCCAGCAGTCCCGCCGGGACAGCTCGCTCTGGAAACACCATATATTTT	CASSPAGTARSGNTIYF
TRBV6-5	NA	TRBJ1-1	TRBD1	TGTCCCTCCCGGGACAGAATTTTGAACACTGAAGCTTTCTTT	CPSRDRILNTEAFF
TRBV5-1	NA	TRBJ1-2	NA	TGCGCCAGCGCAGAGGTGACAGCTGGGTCCTATGGCTACACCTTC	CASAEVTAGSYGYTF
TRBV6-5	NA	TRBJ1-3	TRBD1	TGTGCCAGCGGTAGGGACAGCTCTGGAAACACCATATATTTT	CASGRDSSGNTIYF
TRBV7-2	NA	TRBJ1-2	NA	TGTGCCAGCAGCTTACGGGGGAACTATGGCTACACCTTC	CASSLRGNYGYTF
TRBV27	NA	TRBJ1-1	NA	TGTGCCAGCAGTTTAAACGGGAACACTGAAGCTTTCTTT	CASSLNGNTEAFF
TRBV27	NA	TRBJ2-7	NA	TGTGCCAGCAGTTCGGTGACGGGGGTTTACGAGCAGTACTTC	CASSSVTGVYEQYF
TRBV5-1	NA	TRBJ2-1	TRBD2	TGCGCCAGCAGCTCTCCGGGACTAGCGGGCAATGAGCAGTTCTTC	CASSSPGLAGNEQFF
TRBV19	NA	TRBJ1-3	NA	TGTGCCACCTTCCGGGGGGTAGCTGGAAACACCATATATTTT	CATFRGVAGNTIYF
TRBV5-6	once	TRBJ1-1	NA	TGTGCCAGCAGTTTGGGGATGGGCGGAAACACTGAAGCTTTCTTT	CASSLGMGGNTEAFF
TRBV28	NA	TRBJ2-7	NA	TGTGCCAGCAGTTTTTTGGTGGAGCAGTACTTC	CASSFLVEQYF
TRBV7-3	NA	TRBJ2-1	NA	TGTGCCAGCAGCCCTGGCTCCTACAATGAGCAGTTCTTC	CASSPGSYNEQFF
TRBV2	NA	TRBJ1-1	NA	TGTGCCAGCAGTGACAGGTATACTGAAGCTTTCTTT	CASSDRYTEAFF
TRBV20-1	NA	TRBJ2-1	NA	TGCAGTGCTAGTAGGAGGAGTGAGCAGTTCTTC	CSASRRSEQFF
TRBV11-2	few	TRBJ1-2	NA	TGTGCCAGCAGCCCAGGCCTCACCGTCCGAGGCTACACCTTC	CASSPGLTVRGYTF
TRBV27	NA	TRBJ2-7	NA	TGTGCCAGCCGGAGGGCAGCTGCCACCTACGAGCAGTACTTC	CASRRAAATYEQYF
TRBV27	NA	TRBJ2-7	NA	TGTGCCAGCAGTTCCTCCTACGAGCAGTACTTC	CASSSSYEQYF
TRBV28	NA	TRBJ2-3	NA	TGTGCCAGCTCATGGGGCACAGATACGCAGTATTTT	CASSWGTDTQYF
TRBV13	NA	TRBJ2-7	NA	TGTGCCAGCAGCTTAGGAGGGTTGATCAGCGAGCAGTACTTC	CASSLGGLISEQYF
TRBV1	NA	TRBJ2-2	NA	TGCACCAGCAGCCGGCCGGGCGTTCACCTCCCCGGGTCCGGGGAGCTGTTTTTT	CTSSRPGVHLPGSGELFF
TRBV19	NA	TRBJ2-3	NA	TGTGCCAGTAGTATTGGGAGCGTTGGGGCAGATACGCAGTATTTT	CASSIGSVGADTQYF
TRBV5-1	once	TRBJ2-1	TRBD2	TGCGCCAGCAGAGAAGCGGGAGAATGGGAGCAGTTCTTC	CASREAGEWEQFF
TRBV6-6	NA	TRBJ1-2	NA	TGTGCCAGCAGTTACGGGGTTGATGGCTACACCTTC	CASSYGVDGYTF
TRBV2	NA	TRBJ1-2	NA	TGTGCCAGCAGCGTTCTCTATGGCTACACCTTC	CASSVLYGYTF
TRBV5-4	once	TRBJ2-2	NA	TGTGCCAGCAGCGCTGCATTGAACACCGGGGAGCTGTTTTTT	CASSAALNTGELFF
TRBV5-6	NA	TRBJ2-7	NA	TGTGCCAGCAGCTTGGTAAGGGCATACGAGCAGTACTTC	CASSLVRAYEQYF
TRBV28	NA	TRBJ2-2	NA	TGTGCCAGCAGTTTTGACAGATACGACGGGGAGCTGTTTTTT	CASSFDRYDGELFF
TRBV11-2	few	TRBJ1-1	NA	TGTGCCAGCAGCTTAGTGCAGGGGAGAGAAGCTTTCTTT	CASSLVQGREAFF
TRBV25-1	NA	TRBJ2-1	TRBD1	TGTGCCAGCAGTGAATCAGGGACAGGTGCGCAGTTCTTC	CASSESGTGAQFF
TRBV11-3	NA	TRBJ1-1	NA	TGTGCCAGCAGCCCTCCAGGGGCGGACAACGCTTTCTTT	CASSPPGADNAFF
TRBV19	NA	TRBJ2-1	TRBD2	TGTGCCAGTAGTCCTAGCGGGATCTCCTACAATGAGCAGTTCTTC	CASSPSGISYNEQFF
TRBV6-6	NA	TRBJ1-1	TRBD1	TGTGCCAGCATATCGGGACAGGGGGGCACTGAAGCTTTCTTT	CASISGQGGTEAFF
TRBV30	NA	TRBJ2-4	NA	TGTGCCTGGAGTGTAGAGCTCGCACGTGCCAAAAACATTCAGTACTTC	CAWSVELARAKNIQYF
TRBV6-6	NA	TRBJ1-2	NA	TGTGCCAGCAGTTACAAGACGGGGGCTAACTATGGCTACACCTTC	CASSYKTGANYGYTF
TRBV11-2	NA	TRBJ2-7	NA	TGTGCCAGCAGCCCCTGGTACGAGCAGTACTTC	CASSPWYEQYF
TRBV14	NA	TRBJ1-4	NA	TGTGCCAGCAGCCCCTACCGGGACGTTACAAACCGTGAAAAACTGTTTTTT	CASSPYRDVTNREKLFF
TRBV6-6	NA	TRBJ1-1	NA	TGTGCCAGCAGTCTCACAGGGTCTGAAGCTTTCTTT	CASSLTGSEAFF
TRBV7-2	NA	TRBJ2-1	NA	TGTGCCAGCAGCTTTGGCCCTTACAATGAGCAGTTCTTC	CASSFGPYNEQFF
TRBV5-1	NA	TRBJ2-3	NA	TGCGCCAGCATCTATCAGGGCACAGATACGCAGTATTTT	CASIYQGTDTQYF
TRBV18	NA	TRBJ2-2	NA	TGTGCCAGCTCACCACCGTCCCAGGCCAAGAACACCGGGGAGCTGTTTTTT	CASSPPSQAKNTGELFF
TRBV27	NA	TRBJ1-4	NA	TGTGCCAGCGGTTACGAGAAGGGAGGTACAGGTACGTGGACTAATGAAAAACTGTTTTTT	CASGYEKGGTGTWTNEKLFF